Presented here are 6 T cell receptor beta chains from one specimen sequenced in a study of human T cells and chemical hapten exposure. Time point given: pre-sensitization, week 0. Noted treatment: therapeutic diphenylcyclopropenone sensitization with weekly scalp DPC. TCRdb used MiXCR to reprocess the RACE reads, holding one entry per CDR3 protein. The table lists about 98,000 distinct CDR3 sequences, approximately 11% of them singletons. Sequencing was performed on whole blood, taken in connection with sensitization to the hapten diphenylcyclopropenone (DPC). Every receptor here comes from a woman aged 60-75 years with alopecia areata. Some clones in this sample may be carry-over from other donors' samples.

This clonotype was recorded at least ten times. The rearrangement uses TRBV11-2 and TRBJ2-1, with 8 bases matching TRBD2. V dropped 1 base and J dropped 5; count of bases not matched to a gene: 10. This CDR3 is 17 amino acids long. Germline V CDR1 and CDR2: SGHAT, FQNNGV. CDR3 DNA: TGTGCCAGCAGCTTAGCGAGGTTAGCGGGGACAAACAATGAGCAGTTCTTC. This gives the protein CASSLARLAGTNNEQFF.

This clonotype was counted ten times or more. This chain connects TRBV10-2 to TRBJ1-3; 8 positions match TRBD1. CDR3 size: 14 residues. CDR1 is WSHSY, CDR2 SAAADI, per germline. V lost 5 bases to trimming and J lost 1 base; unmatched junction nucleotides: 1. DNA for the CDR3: TGCGCCAGCAGTACAGGGGGATCTGGAAACACCATATATTTT. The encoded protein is CASSTGGSGNTIYF.

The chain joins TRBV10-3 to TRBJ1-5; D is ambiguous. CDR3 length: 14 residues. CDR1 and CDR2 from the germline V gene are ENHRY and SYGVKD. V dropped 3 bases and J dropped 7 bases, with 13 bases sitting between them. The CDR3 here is CAISDRDSGQPQHF. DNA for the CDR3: TGTGCCATCAGTGACCGGGATTCGGGACAGCCCCAGCATTTT.

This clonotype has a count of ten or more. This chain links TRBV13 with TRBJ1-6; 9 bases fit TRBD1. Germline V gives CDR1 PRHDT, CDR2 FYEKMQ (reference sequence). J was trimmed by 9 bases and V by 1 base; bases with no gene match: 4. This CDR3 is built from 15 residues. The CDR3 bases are TGTGCCAGCAGCTTAGAGGGACAGGGACCTTCACCCCTCCACTTT. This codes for CASSLEGQGPSPLHF.

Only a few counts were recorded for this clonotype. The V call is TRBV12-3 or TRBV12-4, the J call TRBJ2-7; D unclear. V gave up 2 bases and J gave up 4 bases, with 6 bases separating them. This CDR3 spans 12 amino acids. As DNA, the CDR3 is TGTGCCAGCAGTTTATGGTTGTACGAGCAGTACTTC. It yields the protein CASSLWLYEQYF.

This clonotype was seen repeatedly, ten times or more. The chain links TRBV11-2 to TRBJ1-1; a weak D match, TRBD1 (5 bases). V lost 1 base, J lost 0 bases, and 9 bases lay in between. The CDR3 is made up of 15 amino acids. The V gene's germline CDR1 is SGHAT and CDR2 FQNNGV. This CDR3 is CASSLVPGMNTEAFF. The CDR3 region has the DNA TGTGCCAGCAGCTTAGTCCCAGGGATGAACACTGAAGCTTTCTTT.